These T cell receptor beta chains were read from a single sample in a study of monozygotic twins with inflammatory bowel disease. TCRdb reprocessed the 5' RACE reads and keeps a single row for each CDR3 protein, giving no DNA. The table for this sample gives 200,000 to 250,000 distinct CDR3 sequences. The source material was blood. The receptors shown here come from a human donor with ulcerative colitis or Crohn's disease, or a healthy co-twin of an affected twin (not recorded which). Each CDR3 is given with its conserved first and last residue.

TRBV4-1	TRBJ2-5	12	CASSQVTETQYF
TRBV6-1	TRBJ2-7	16	CASSAWTSGGSYEQYF
TRBV7-6	TRBJ2-1	15	CASSLLAGSMNEQFF
TRBV14	TRBJ2-2	15	CASSQMSAGGGELFF
TRBV7-2	TRBJ1-1	14	CASSLQTQNTEAFF
TRBV30	TRBJ2-1	12	CAWSPQGNEQFF
TRBV3-1	TRBJ2-1	13	CASSPRGRNEQFF
TRBV24-1	TRBJ2-5	14	CATTSGLSTETQYF
TRBV7-3	TRBJ2-3	14	CASSLQGGIDTQYF
TRBV20-1	TRBJ2-3	14	CSASFAGVWDTQYF
TRBV20-1	TRBJ2-1	14	CSAVSGGAYNEQFF
TRBV7-7	TRBJ2-4	13	CASSLGLGNIQYF
TRBV7-2	TRBJ2-2	17	CASTLLPGGANTGELFF
TRBV7-9	TRBJ1-2	15	CASRGAPGQGSGYTF
TRBV18	TRBJ1-3	17	CASSPPGQGKSGNTIYF
TRBV6-5	TRBJ2-1	14	CASSYSKYGYEQFF
TRBV7-2	TRBJ2-7	13	CASSEGVSYEQYF
TRBV5-1	TRBJ2-5	12	CASSDIRETQYF
TRBV5-4	TRBJ2-2	12	CASSLDRVELFF
TRBV3-1	TRBJ2-3	14	CASSQDYSTDTQYF
TRBV28	TRBJ1-2	16	CASYIYRDRAINGYTF
TRBV6-2/TRBV6-3	TRBJ2-2	14	CASSPGPYTGELFF
TRBV30	TRBJ2-1	15	CAWIKSGGGYGEQFF
TRBV9	TRBJ2-3	15	CASSARAVGTDTQYF
TRBV12-3/TRBV12-4	TRBJ1-5	17	CASSFEWTGGPDQPQHF
TRBV7-9	TRBJ2-7	12	CASSHVSYEQYF
TRBV9	TRBJ1-1	14	CASSLDSVRAEAFF
TRBV6-2/TRBV6-3	TRBJ2-2	13	CASSYFDTGELFF